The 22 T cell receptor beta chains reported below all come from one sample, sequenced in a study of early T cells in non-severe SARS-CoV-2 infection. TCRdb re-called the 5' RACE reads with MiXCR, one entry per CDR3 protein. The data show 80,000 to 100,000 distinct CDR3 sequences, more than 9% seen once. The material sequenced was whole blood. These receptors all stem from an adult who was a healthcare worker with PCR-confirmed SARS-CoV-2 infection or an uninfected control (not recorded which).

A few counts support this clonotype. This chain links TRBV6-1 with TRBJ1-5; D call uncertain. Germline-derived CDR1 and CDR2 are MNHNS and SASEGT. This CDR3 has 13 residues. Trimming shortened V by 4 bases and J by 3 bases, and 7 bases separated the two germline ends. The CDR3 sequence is CASSATNNQPQHF. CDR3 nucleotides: TGTGCCAGCAGTGCTACGAACAATCAGCCCCAGCATTTT.

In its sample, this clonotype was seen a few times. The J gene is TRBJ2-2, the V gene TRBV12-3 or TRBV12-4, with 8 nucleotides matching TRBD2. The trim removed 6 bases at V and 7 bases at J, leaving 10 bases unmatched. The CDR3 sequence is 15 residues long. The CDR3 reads CASSGTRLHGGELFF. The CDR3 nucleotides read TGTGCCAGCAGCGGGACTAGACTTCATGGCGGGGAGCTGTTTTTT.

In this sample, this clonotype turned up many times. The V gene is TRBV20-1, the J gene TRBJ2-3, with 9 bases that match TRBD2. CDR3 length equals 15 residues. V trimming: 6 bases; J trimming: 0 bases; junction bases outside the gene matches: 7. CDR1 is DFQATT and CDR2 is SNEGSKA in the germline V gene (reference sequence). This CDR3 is CSATSLAGSTDTQYF. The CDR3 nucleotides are TGCAGTGCAACTTCCCTAGCGGGAAGCACAGATACGCAGTATTTT.

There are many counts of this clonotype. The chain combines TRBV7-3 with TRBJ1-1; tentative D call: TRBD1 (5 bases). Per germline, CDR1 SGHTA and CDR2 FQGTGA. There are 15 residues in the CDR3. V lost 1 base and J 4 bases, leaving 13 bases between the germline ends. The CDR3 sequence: CASSLMGIGGTEAFF. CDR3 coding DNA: TGTGCCAGCAGCTTAATGGGAATCGGGGGCACTGAAGCTTTCTTT.

CDR3 sequence reads: CASSRETAGTDTQYF. The CDR3 nucleotides are TGCGCCAGCAGCCGAGAGACAGCCGGCACAGATACGCAGTATTTT. This chain joins TRBV4-1 and TRBJ2-3; a weak D match, TRBD1 (5 bases). This CDR3 is 15 amino acids long. Germline V gene lookup returns CDR1 MGHRA and CDR2 YSYEKL. Trimming took 4 bases from V and 1 from J, leaving 12 bases between them.

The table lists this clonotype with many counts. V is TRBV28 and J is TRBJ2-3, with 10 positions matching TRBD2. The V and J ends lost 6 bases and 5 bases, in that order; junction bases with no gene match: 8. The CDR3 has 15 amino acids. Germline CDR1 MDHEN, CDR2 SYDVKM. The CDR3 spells CASSQLAGTEDTQYF. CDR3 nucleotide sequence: TGTGCCAGCAGCCAACTAGCGGGGACGGAAGATACGCAGTATTTT.

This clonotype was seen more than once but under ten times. The CDR3 sequence: CASSPRGYLLNEQFF. DNA for the CDR3: TGTGCCAGCTCACCCCGGGGCTACCTTTTGAATGAGCAGTTCTTC. V and J are TRBV18 and TRBJ2-1; D could derive from TRBD1 or TRBD2 (5 bases each). V was trimmed by 3 bases and J by 7 bases, leaving 16 bases between them. Germline CDR1 and CDR2: KGHSH and LQKENI. There are 15 residues in the CDR3.

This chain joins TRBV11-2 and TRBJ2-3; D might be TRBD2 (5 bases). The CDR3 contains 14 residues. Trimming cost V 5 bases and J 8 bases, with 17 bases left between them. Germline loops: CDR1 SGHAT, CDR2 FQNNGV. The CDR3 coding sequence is TGTGCCAGCAGCCGCGGCCTAGCAAGCCGTACGCAGTATTTT. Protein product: CASSRGLASRTQYF.

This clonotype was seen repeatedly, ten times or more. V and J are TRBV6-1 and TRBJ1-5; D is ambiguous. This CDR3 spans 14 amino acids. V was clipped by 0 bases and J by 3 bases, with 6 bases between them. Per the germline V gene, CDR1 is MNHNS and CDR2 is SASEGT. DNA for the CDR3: TGTGCCAGCAGTGAAGCCGGACTCAATCAGCCCCAGCATTTT. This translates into CASSEAGLNQPQHF.

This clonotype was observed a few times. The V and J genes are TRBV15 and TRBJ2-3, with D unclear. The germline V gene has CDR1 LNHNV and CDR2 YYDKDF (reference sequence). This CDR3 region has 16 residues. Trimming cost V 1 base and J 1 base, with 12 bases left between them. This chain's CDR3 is CATSRARLARTDTQYF. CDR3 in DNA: TGTGCCACCAGCAGAGCCCGTTTGGCGCGCACAGATACGCAGTATTTT.

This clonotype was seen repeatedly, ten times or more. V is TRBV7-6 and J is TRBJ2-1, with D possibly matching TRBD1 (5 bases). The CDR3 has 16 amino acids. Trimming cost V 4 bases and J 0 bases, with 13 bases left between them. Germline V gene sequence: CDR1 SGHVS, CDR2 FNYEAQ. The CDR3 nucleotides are TGTGCCAGCAGCTGGGTGACAGATAGCTCCTACAATGAGCAGTTCTTC. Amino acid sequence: CASSWVTDSSYNEQFF. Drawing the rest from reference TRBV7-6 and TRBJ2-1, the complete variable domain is GAGVSQSPRYKVTKRGQDVALRCDPISGHVSLYWYRQALGQGPEFLTYFNYEAQQDKSGLPNDRFSAERPEGSISTLTIQRTEQRDSAMYRCASSWVTDSSYNEQFFGPGTRLTVL.

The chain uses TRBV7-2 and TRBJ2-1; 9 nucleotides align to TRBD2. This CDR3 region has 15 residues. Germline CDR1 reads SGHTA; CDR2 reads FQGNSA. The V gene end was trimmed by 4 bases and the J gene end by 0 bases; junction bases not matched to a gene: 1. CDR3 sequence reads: CASSSSGTSYNEQFF. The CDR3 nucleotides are TGTGCCAGCAGCTCTAGCGGGACCTCCTACAATGAGCAGTTCTTC.

The CDR3 sequence: CASCGSTETQYF. Here the CDR3 DNA reads TGTGCCAGCTGCGGGAGCACAGAGACCCAGTACTTC. The chain is built from TRBV12-3 or TRBV12-4 and TRBJ2-5; 7 positions agree with TRBD2. With V trimmed by 8 bases and J by 4 bases, 4 bases remained unmatched. The CDR3 has 12 residues.

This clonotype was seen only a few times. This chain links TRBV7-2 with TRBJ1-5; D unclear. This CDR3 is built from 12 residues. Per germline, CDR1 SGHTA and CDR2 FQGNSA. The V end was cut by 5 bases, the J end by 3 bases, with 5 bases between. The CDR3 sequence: CASSPPNQPQHF. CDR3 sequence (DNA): TGTGCCAGCAGCCCACCCAATCAGCCCCAGCATTTT.

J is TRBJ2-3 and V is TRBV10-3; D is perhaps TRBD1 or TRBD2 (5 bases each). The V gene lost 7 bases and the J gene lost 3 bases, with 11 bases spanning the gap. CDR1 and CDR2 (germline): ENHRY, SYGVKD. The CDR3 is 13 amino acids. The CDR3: CAIKLGETDTQYF. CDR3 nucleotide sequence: TGTGCCATCAAATTGGGGGAAACAGATACGCAGTATTTT.

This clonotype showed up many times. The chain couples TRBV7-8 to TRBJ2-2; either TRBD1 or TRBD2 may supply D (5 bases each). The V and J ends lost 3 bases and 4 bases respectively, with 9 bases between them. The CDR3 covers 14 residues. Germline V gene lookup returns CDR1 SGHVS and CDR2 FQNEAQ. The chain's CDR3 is CASSFIGTTGELFF. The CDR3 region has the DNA TGTGCCAGCAGCTTTATAGGGACCACCGGGGAGCTGTTTTTT. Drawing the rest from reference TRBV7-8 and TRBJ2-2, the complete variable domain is GAGVSQSPRYKVAKRGQDVALRCDPISGHVSLFWYQQALGQGPEFLTYFQNEAQLDKSGLPSDRFFAERPEGSVSTLKIQRTQQEDSAVYLCASSFIGTTGELFFGEGSRLTVL.

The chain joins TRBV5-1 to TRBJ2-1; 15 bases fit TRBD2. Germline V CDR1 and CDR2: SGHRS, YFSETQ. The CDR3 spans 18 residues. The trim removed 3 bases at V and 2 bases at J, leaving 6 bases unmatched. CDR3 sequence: CASSSGTSGRFTYNEQFF. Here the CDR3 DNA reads TGCGCCAGCAGCTCCGGGACTAGCGGGAGGTTTACCTACAATGAGCAGTTCTTC.

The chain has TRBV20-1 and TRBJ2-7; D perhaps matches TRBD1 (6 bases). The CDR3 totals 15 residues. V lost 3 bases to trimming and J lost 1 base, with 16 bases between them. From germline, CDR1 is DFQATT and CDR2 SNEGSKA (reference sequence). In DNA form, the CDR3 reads TGCAGTGCTAGGCTATCCCCTCAGGGGTCCTACGAGCAGTACTTC. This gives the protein CSARLSPQGSYEQYF.

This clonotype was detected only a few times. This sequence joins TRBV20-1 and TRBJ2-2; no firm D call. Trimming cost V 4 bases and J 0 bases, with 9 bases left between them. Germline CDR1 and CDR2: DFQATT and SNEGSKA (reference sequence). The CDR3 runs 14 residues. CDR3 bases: TGCAGTGCTACAGACGACCCGAACACCGGGGAGCTGTTTTTT. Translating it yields CSATDDPNTGELFF.

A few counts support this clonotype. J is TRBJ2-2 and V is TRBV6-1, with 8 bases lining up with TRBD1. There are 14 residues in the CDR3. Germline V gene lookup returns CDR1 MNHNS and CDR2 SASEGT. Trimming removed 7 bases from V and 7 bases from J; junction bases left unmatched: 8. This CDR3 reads CASIPTGGGGELFF. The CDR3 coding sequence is TGTGCCAGCATTCCCACAGGGGGAGGCGGGGAGCTGTTTTTT.

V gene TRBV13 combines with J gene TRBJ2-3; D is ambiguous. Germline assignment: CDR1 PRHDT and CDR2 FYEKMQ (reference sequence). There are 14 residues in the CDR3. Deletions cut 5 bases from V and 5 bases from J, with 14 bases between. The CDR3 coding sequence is TGTGCCAGCAGCCCCCCCGGTGTAAGAGATACGCAGTATTTT. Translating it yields CASSPPGVRDTQYF.

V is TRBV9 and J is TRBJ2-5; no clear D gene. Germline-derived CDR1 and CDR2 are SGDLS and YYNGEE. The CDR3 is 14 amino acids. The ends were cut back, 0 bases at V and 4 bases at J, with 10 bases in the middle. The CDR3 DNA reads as TGTGCCAGCAGCGTAGGATTTGGCTTAGAGACCCAGTACTTC. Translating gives CASSVGFGLETQYF.